These 23 T cell receptor beta chains originate from one sample sequenced in a study of identical twins. TCRdb re-analysed the 5' RACE reads in MiXCR, keeping a single row per CDR3 protein. The data hold some 500,000 distinct CDR3 sequences, with 9% to 10% observed a single time. This sample also belongs to another study, concerning yellow fever vaccine responses in identical twins.

Sequenced input: PBMCs. The receptors stem from a woman aged 18-30 years in good health.

This sequence joins TRBV20-1 and TRBJ2-7; TRBD2 aligns across 10 bases. Germline CDR1 is DFQATT and CDR2 is SNEGSKA (reference sequence). V lost 1 base to trimming and J lost 1 base; unmatched junction nucleotides: 4. CDR3 length equals 15 residues. The CDR3 loop reads CSARGASGSSYEQYF. CDR3 nucleotide sequence: TGCAGTGCTAGAGGTGCTAGCGGGAGTTCCTACGAGCAGTACTTC.

The rearrangement links TRBV14 to TRBJ2-1; 10 nucleotides agree with TRBD2. J gave up 6 bases and V 0 bases, and 2 bases lay outside the gene matches. The CDR3 consists of 15 residues. Germline V gene sequence: CDR1 SGHDN, CDR2 FVKESK. CDR3 coding DNA: TGTGCCAGCAGCCAAGAACTAGCGGGAATCAATGAGCAGTTCTTC. Translation: CASSQELAGINEQFF.

This clonotype was observed many times. The chain uses TRBV10-2 and TRBJ2-3; D might be TRBD1 or TRBD2, each matching 5 bases. From germline, CDR1 is WSHSY and CDR2 SAAADI. Trimming shortened V by 7 bases and J by 1 base, and 12 bases separated the two germline ends. The CDR3 is 14 residues long. The CDR3 DNA follows: TGCGCCAGCACCGGGACGCGTCGCACAGATACGCAGTATTTT. Amino acid sequence: CASTGTRRTDTQYF.

This clonotype appeared many times. The chain uses TRBV29-1 and TRBJ2-7; 7 nucleotides match TRBD1. The CDR3 covers 13 residues. Germline CDR1 and CDR2: SQVTM and ANQGSEA. Trimming cost V 6 bases and J 0 bases; bases outside gene matches: 5. CDR3: CSVSTGASYEQYF. The CDR3, as DNA: TGCAGCGTGTCCACAGGGGCCTCCTACGAGCAGTACTTC.

This chain connects TRBV5-1 to TRBJ2-7; 10 bases are shared with TRBD1. Germline loops: CDR1 SGHRS, CDR2 YFSETQ. The J segment lost 6 bases and the V segment lost 3 bases, leaving 12 bases of the junction unmatched. The CDR3 contains 16 residues. CDR3 sequence reads: CASSSTAGTGVSEQYF. In nucleotides, the CDR3 is TGCGCCAGCAGCTCAACCGCCGGGACAGGGGTCTCCGAGCAGTACTTC.

This clonotype was counted only a few times. The chain has TRBV5-1 and TRBJ2-7; TRBD2 agrees at 7 bases. CDR1 is SGHRS, CDR2 YFSETQ, per germline. The CDR3 length is 15 residues. The V and J ends lost 4 bases and 1 base, in that order; junction bases with no gene match: 8. CDR3 protein: CASSEGRGQSYEQYF. CDR3 DNA sequence: TGCGCCAGCAGCGAGGGGAGGGGCCAATCCTACGAGCAGTACTTC.

V usage is TRBV5-6 and J usage is TRBJ2-3; TRBD1 might be the D (6 bases). V lost 2 bases, J lost 1 base, and 8 bases lay in between. This CDR3 spans 14 amino acids. Germline assignment: CDR1 SGHDT and CDR2 YYEEEE. The CDR3 DNA sequence: TGTGCCAGCAGCTTACAGGGCCGCACAGATACGCAGTATTTT. Protein: CASSLQGRTDTQYF.

The sample holds a few counts of this clonotype. The gene calls are TRBV5-1 and TRBJ1-1; TRBD1 is a possible D gene (6 bases). The V gene's germline CDR1 is SGHRS and CDR2 YFSETQ. The CDR3 sequence is 14 residues long. Trimming removed 0 bases at V and 4 bases at J, with 10 bases between. As DNA, the CDR3 is TGCGCCAGCAGCTTGGGAACAGGGATCACTGAAGCTTTCTTT. It yields the protein CASSLGTGITEAFF. Looking up the rest from reference TRBV5-1 and TRBJ1-1 gives the full variable domain: KAGVTQTPRYLIKTRGQQVTLSCSPISGHRSVSWYQQTPGQGLQFLFEYFSETQRNKGNFPGRFSGRQFSNSRSEMNVSTLELGDSALYLCASSLGTGITEAFFGQGTRLTVV.

This clonotype has a count of ten or more. The J gene is TRBJ2-1, the V gene TRBV6-2 or TRBV6-3; 8 bases agree with TRBD1. V lost 7 bases, J lost 3 bases, and 8 bases stayed unmatched. The CDR3 sequence is 15 residues long. Germline V gene sequence: CDR1 MNHEY, CDR2 SVGEGT. The CDR3 loop is CASISSTGVYNEQFF. For the CDR3, the DNA is TGTGCCAGCATCTCATCGACAGGGGTCTACAATGAGCAGTTCTTC.

The sample holds a few counts of this clonotype. The CDR3, as DNA: TGTGCCAGCAGCCAAGATTGGGCGGCCTCTTCGGGTGAGCAGTTCTTC. Protein: CASSQDWAASSGEQFF. The chain is built from TRBV3-1 and TRBJ2-1; D is uncertain. Deletions cut 0 bases from V and 9 bases from J, with 18 bases between. The CDR3 loop spans 16 amino acids. Per germline, CDR1 LGHDT and CDR2 YNNKEL (reference sequence).

The rearrangement joins TRBV20-1 to TRBJ1-1; 8 nucleotides agree with TRBD1. The CDR3 covers 15 residues. V lost 2 bases, J lost 6 bases, and 11 bases stayed unmatched. From germline, CDR1 is DFQATT and CDR2 SNEGSKA (reference sequence). DNA for the CDR3: TGCAGTGCTAGATCCGCCAGGTTCAGGGGGCCTGAAGCTTTCTTT. This sequence encodes CSARSARFRGPEAFF.

This clonotype was counted only a few times. The genes are TRBV4-3 and TRBJ1-1; no firm D call. The CDR3 extends over 16 amino acids. In germline, CDR1 is LGHNA, CDR2 YSLEER. The V end was cut by 0 bases, the J end by 0 bases, with 11 bases between. The CDR3 here is CASSQDRDSMNTEAFF. CDR3 nucleotide sequence: TGCGCCAGCAGCCAAGATAGGGATTCCATGAACACTGAAGCTTTCTTT.

This clonotype was picked up many times. This chain joins TRBV20-1 and TRBJ2-1; D is ambiguous. CDR3 length: 13 amino acids. Trimming pared 2 bases from V and 1 base from J, leaving 6 bases between. Germline-derived CDR1 and CDR2 are DFQATT and SNEGSKA (reference sequence). In DNA, the CDR3 is TGCAGTGCTAGACCCCCGTCCTACAATGAGCAGTTCTTC. Amino acid sequence: CSARPPSYNEQFF.

The gene calls are TRBV29-1 and TRBJ1-1, with D hard to call. Looked up from germline, CDR1 is SQVTM and CDR2 is ANQGSEA. V lost 6 bases and J 1 base, leaving 12 bases between the germline ends. The CDR3 has 13 residues. The CDR3 DNA sequence: TGCAGCGTCTGCAGGTCCTCGAACACTGAAGCTTTCTTT. It encodes CSVCRSSNTEAFF.

The sample holds a few counts of this clonotype. The rearrangement links TRBV3-1 to TRBJ2-1; 11 positions agree with TRBD2. Trimming removed 4 bases from V and 2 bases from J; junction bases left unmatched: 1. Per the germline V gene, CDR1 is LGHDT and CDR2 is YNNKEL (reference sequence). CDR3 size: 15 residues. This chain's CDR3 is CASSLSGRAYNEQFF. CDR3 coding DNA: TGTGCCAGCAGCCTTAGCGGGAGGGCCTACAATGAGCAGTTCTTC.

This clonotype occurred many times. V usage is TRBV6-1 and J usage is TRBJ2-7, with a weak D call TRBD2 (6 bases). V lost 8 bases and J lost 0, with 8 bases in between. This CDR3 has 12 residues. CDR1 is MNHNS, CDR2 SASEGT, per germline. In DNA, the CDR3 is TGTGCCAGCTGCGGGGTCTCCTACGAGCAGTACTTC. Encoded protein: CASCGVSYEQYF.

The chain recombines TRBV27 with TRBJ1-5, with TRBD1 as a possible D gene (6 bases). CDR3 size: 15 residues. With 5 bases removed from V and 0 bases from J, the gap between germline ends came to 11 bases. Germline-derived CDR1 and CDR2 are MNHEY and SMNVEV (reference sequence). The CDR3 DNA sequence: TGTGCCAGCAGTCACGGACAGTATAGCAATCAGCCCCAGCATTTT. It specifies CASSHGQYSNQPQHF.

The chain is built from TRBV5-1 and TRBJ2-7; D possibly corresponds to TRBD2 (6 bases). The CDR3 covers 15 residues. Germline CDR1 and CDR2: SGHRS and YFSETQ. Trimming cost V 3 bases and J 3 bases, with 16 bases left between them. CDR3 DNA: TGCGCCAGCAGCTCGCAGGACTATCCCCACTACGAGCAGTACTTC. Encoded protein: CASSSQDYPHYEQYF.

The chain combines TRBV11-2 with TRBJ2-7; D remains unclear. This CDR3 has 12 amino acids. CDR1 is SGHAT and CDR2 is FQNNGV in the germline V gene. Trimming cost V 0 bases and J 6 bases, with 6 bases left between them. The CDR3 region has the DNA TGTGCCAGCAGCTTAGATGTTTTCGAGCAGTACTTC. This codes for CASSLDVFEQYF.

The genes are TRBV4-3 and TRBJ2-4, with D tentatively TRBD1 (6 bases). Germline assignment: CDR1 LGHNA and CDR2 YSLEER. Trimming pared 0 bases from V and 9 bases from J, leaving 9 bases between. The CDR3 consists of 13 residues. The CDR3 DNA reads as TGCGCCAGCAGCCAAGATCAGGGGATCATTCAGTACTTC. Translating it yields CASSQDQGIIQYF.

This clonotype was found a few times. The chain carries TRBV12-3 or TRBV12-4 and TRBJ2-7; TRBD2 agrees at 9 bases. V dropped 6 bases and J dropped 2; count of bases not matched to a gene: 2. This CDR3 region has 13 residues. In DNA form, the CDR3 reads TGTGCCAGCAGAGGACTAGCGACCTACGAGCAGTACTTC. It specifies CASRGLATYEQYF.

V gene TRBV7-9 combines with J gene TRBJ2-7; 7 positions agree with TRBD1. This CDR3 has 16 amino acids. The germline V gene encodes CDR1 SEHNR and CDR2 FQNEAQ (reference sequence). Trimming at V came to 5 bases and at J to 1 base, leaving 11 bases not matched to a gene. This CDR3 is CASSPTGTASSYEQYF. CDR3 in DNA: TGTGCCAGCAGCCCTACCGGGACAGCAAGTTCCTACGAGCAGTACTTC.

J is TRBJ2-1 and V is TRBV2, with 13 positions matching TRBD2. CDR3 length: 17 amino acids. Germline CDR1 and CDR2: SNHLY and FYNNEI. The V gene end was trimmed by 4 bases and the J gene end by 3 bases; junction bases not matched to a gene: 6. CDR3 sequence: CASSGLAGGNLYNEQFF. In DNA, the CDR3 is TGTGCCAGCAGTGGACTAGCGGGGGGAAATCTCTACAATGAGCAGTTCTTC.